This T cell receptor beta chain was recovered during a study of shared clonotypes between healthy human individuals. Overall study: The donor pool was made up of a couple of women and a few men aged 18 to 49.

The CDR3 totals 16 residues. Germline loops: CDR1 SNHLY, CDR2 FYNNEI. Trimming took 7 bases from V and 9 from J; bases not matched to a gene: 18. PCR replicates from unsorted PBMC used 250 to 300 ng DNA, and this amount was roughly 32,000 T cell genomes. PBMC DNA, left unsorted, was sequenced on ten immunoSEQ deep assay plates. Generated by immunoSEQ multiplex PCR, the TCRdb table keeps only in-frame clones and is missing some. The sample contains about 490,000 clones, approximately 80% of which appear only once. The receptor was isolated from a woman aged 40 to 55 in good health. Some clones in this sample may be carry-over from other donors' samples. The rearrangement links TRBV2 to TRBJ2-7, with 10 bases aligning to TRBD2. The sample consisted of PBMCs. This CDR3 reads CASTEGAGLATGMQYF. CDR3 coding DNA: TGTGCCAGCACCGAGGGCGCGGGACTAGCGACAGGAATGCAGTACTTC.